This T cell receptor (beta chain) came from a study of blood T cell repertoires in COVID-19. Generated by immunoSEQ multiplex PCR, the TCRdb table keeps only in-frame clones and is missing some. The sample contains 150,000 to 200,000 clones, approximately 90% of which appear only once. The CDR3 runs 14 residues. V shed 7 bases, J shed 6 bases, and the junction held 10 bases outside the gene matches. The V gene's germline CDR1 is ENHRY and CDR2 SYGVKD. This sequence originates from a woman older than 75 in a cohort sampled during active or convalescent COVID-19. Material for sequencing was peripheral blood. The rearrangement links TRBV10-3 to TRBJ1-1; 8 nucleotides agree with TRBD1. CDR3 DNA: TGTGCCATCACCGGACAGGGTAGGATCGCTGAAGCTTTCTTT. Its translation is CAITGQGRIAEAFF.